The rows below give T cell receptor beta chains drawn from one sample of a study of T cell repertoires in cytomegalovirus infection. Their cognate antigens are unknown. TCRdb passed the reads through MiXCR, listing each CDR3 protein once. The sample consists of around 900,000 distinct CDR3 sequences, around 31% of them appearing once. This specimen was cultured CD8+ T cells from PBMCs, taken from culture after CMV antigen stimulation. Receptors originate from a human donor in good health (CMV status not recorded). Some clones in this sample may be carry-over from other donors' samples. Both conserved end residues are part of each CDR3. Each record gives: D gene, J gene, V gene, clone size, CDR3 DNA, CDR3 protein. The D gene is left open where the match is weak. Size is stated for part of the rows, as once, few or many counts, or as a class when the clone is expanded.

d_call: .; j_call: TRBJ1-1; v_call: TRBV13; clone_size: .; cdr3_nt: TGTGTCAGCAGCCACCCAGGGAGTAGCACTGAAGCTTTCTTT; cdr3_aa: CVSSHPGSSTEAFF
d_call: TRBD2; j_call: TRBJ2-5; v_call: TRBV7-2; clone_size: many; cdr3_nt: TGTGCCAGCACAGAGCGGGGGGGCTTGGAGACCCAGTACTTC; cdr3_aa: CASTERGGLETQYF
d_call: TRBD1; j_call: TRBJ2-1; v_call: TRBV7-8; clone_size: many; cdr3_nt: TGTGCCAGCAGCGCTTGGACAGGGATCAATGAGCAGTTCTTC; cdr3_aa: CASSAWTGINEQFF
d_call: .; j_call: TRBJ1-3; v_call: TRBV29-1; clone_size: .; cdr3_nt: TGCAGCGAGAATCCTGGACATTCCTCTGGAAACACCATATATTTT; cdr3_aa: CSENPGHSSGNTIYF
d_call: .; j_call: TRBJ1-4; v_call: TRBV12-3/TRBV12-4; clone_size: few; cdr3_nt: TGTGCCAGCAGACGCAACACAGCTGCTAATGAAAAACTGTTTTTT; cdr3_aa: CASRRNTAANEKLFF
d_call: .; j_call: TRBJ1-5; v_call: TRBV7-2; clone_size: many; cdr3_nt: TGTGCCAGCAGCTTAGGCGGGATTGGTAGCAATCAGCCCCAGCATTTT; cdr3_aa: CASSLGGIGSNQPQHF
d_call: .; j_call: TRBJ1-2; v_call: TRBV19; clone_size: few; cdr3_nt: TGTGCCAGTAGTGCACTCTGGACAGAGTATGGCTACACCTTC; cdr3_aa: CASSALWTEYGYTF
d_call: .; j_call: TRBJ1-2; v_call: TRBV7-6; clone_size: few; cdr3_nt: TGTGCCAGCAGCTCCCCCGTGGACTATGGCTACACCTTC; cdr3_aa: CASSSPVDYGYTF
d_call: TRBD1; j_call: TRBJ2-5; v_call: TRBV14; clone_size: .; cdr3_nt: TGTGCCAGCAGCCAAGATCCCCAGGGGGCGGAGACGGAGACCCAGTACTTC; cdr3_aa: CASSQDPQGAETETQYF
d_call: .; j_call: TRBJ1-5; v_call: TRBV19; clone_size: .; cdr3_nt: TGTGCCAGTAGTATAGGGGTGGGCAGGGTGTTTTTGAGCAATCAGCCCCAGCATTTT; cdr3_aa: CASSIGVGRVFLSNQPQHF
d_call: .; j_call: TRBJ1-4; v_call: TRBV7-9; clone_size: .; cdr3_nt: TGTGCCAGCAGCTCCCAATGGATGGAAACTAATGAAAAACTGTTTTTT; cdr3_aa: CASSSQWMETNEKLFF
d_call: .; j_call: TRBJ2-1; v_call: TRBV27; clone_size: few; cdr3_nt: TGTGCCAGCAGCTACCGTTCGGATGAGCAGTTCTTC; cdr3_aa: CASSYRSDEQFF
d_call: .; j_call: TRBJ2-1; v_call: TRBV7-9; clone_size: few; cdr3_nt: TGTGCCAGCAGCGCACCCTGGTACAATGAGCAGTTCTTC; cdr3_aa: CASSAPWYNEQFF
d_call: .; j_call: TRBJ2-5; v_call: TRBV6-8; clone_size: .; cdr3_nt: TGTGCCAGCACCCCCCGCAGCGTCGTGGAGACCCAGTACTTC; cdr3_aa: CASTPRSVVETQYF
d_call: .; j_call: TRBJ2-7; v_call: TRBV27; clone_size: .; cdr3_nt: TGTGCCAGCAGTTTAGCGGCTACCTCCTACGAGCAGTACTTC; cdr3_aa: CASSLAATSYEQYF
d_call: .; j_call: TRBJ1-5; v_call: TRBV12-3/TRBV12-4; clone_size: many; cdr3_nt: TGTGCCAGCAGTTTGGGCAGCTCAAATCAGCCCCAGCATTTT; cdr3_aa: CASSLGSSNQPQHF
d_call: TRBD1; j_call: TRBJ1-1; v_call: TRBV6-2/TRBV6-3; clone_size: few; cdr3_nt: TGTGCCAGCAGTTACTACAGGGGATACGACACTGAAGCTTTCTTT; cdr3_aa: CASSYYRGYDTEAFF
d_call: .; j_call: TRBJ1-5; v_call: TRBV29-1; clone_size: .; cdr3_nt: TGCAGCGTTCAAGGTGAGGGGTGGAGTCAGCCCCAGCATTTT; cdr3_aa: CSVQGEGWSQPQHF
d_call: .; j_call: TRBJ1-6; v_call: TRBV27; clone_size: .; cdr3_nt: TGTGCCAGCAGTTTAGGAGGGCCTAATTCACCCCTCCACTTT; cdr3_aa: CASSLGGPNSPLHF
d_call: TRBD2; j_call: TRBJ2-1; v_call: TRBV7-2; clone_size: few; cdr3_nt: TGTGCCAGCAGCACACCTGGACTAGCGGGAGATGAGCAGTTCTTC; cdr3_aa: CASSTPGLAGDEQFF
d_call: TRBD1; j_call: TRBJ2-2; v_call: TRBV7-6; clone_size: many; cdr3_nt: TGTGCCAGCAGCTCCCCCCTCGACAGGGGCAGGACCGGGGAGCTGTTTTTT; cdr3_aa: CASSSPLDRGRTGELFF
d_call: .; j_call: TRBJ1-1; v_call: TRBV10-3; clone_size: few; cdr3_nt: TGTGCCACCAGGGCCGAAAATCGTGAAGCTTTCTTT; cdr3_aa: CATRAENREAFF
d_call: TRBD2; j_call: TRBJ2-3; v_call: TRBV20-1; clone_size: .; cdr3_nt: TGCAGTGCTAGAGATCGGACTAGGGGTTTAACAGATACGCAGTATTTT; cdr3_aa: CSARDRTRGLTDTQYF
d_call: .; j_call: TRBJ2-2; v_call: TRBV10-3; clone_size: .; cdr3_nt: TGTGCCATCCCTGGGGGGAGCACGAACACCGGGGAGCTGTTTTTT; cdr3_aa: CAIPGGSTNTGELFF
d_call: .; j_call: TRBJ2-2; v_call: TRBV28; clone_size: many; cdr3_nt: TGTGCCAGCAGTCTCGGTGTAGGATCACCGAACACCGGGGAGCTGTTTTTT; cdr3_aa: CASSLGVGSPNTGELFF
d_call: TRBD2; j_call: TRBJ2-2; v_call: TRBV7-6; clone_size: many; cdr3_nt: TGTGCCAGCAGCCGTGGGCTAGCGGGGGGGCCCACCGGGGAGCTGTTTTTT; cdr3_aa: CASSRGLAGGPTGELFF
d_call: .; j_call: TRBJ2-6; v_call: TRBV4-2; clone_size: medium-sized; cdr3_nt: TGTGCCAGCAGCCAATTCCCTGGGGCTGGGGCCAACGTCCTGACTTTC; cdr3_aa: CASSQFPGAGANVLTF
d_call: TRBD2; j_call: TRBJ2-7; v_call: TRBV5-4; clone_size: .; cdr3_nt: TGTGCCAGCAGCTTGGACGAGCGGGGCATCTACGAGCAGTACTTC; cdr3_aa: CASSLDERGIYEQYF
d_call: TRBD1; j_call: TRBJ2-7; v_call: TRBV6-6; clone_size: few; cdr3_nt: TGTGCCAGCAGTTACCTATGGGACAGCTACGAGCAGTACTTC; cdr3_aa: CASSYLWDSYEQYF
d_call: .; j_call: TRBJ1-2; v_call: TRBV4-2; clone_size: .; cdr3_nt: TGTGCCAGCAGCCGCTTCTTGGCAGGTAGTGGCTACACCTTC; cdr3_aa: CASSRFLAGSGYTF
d_call: TRBD1; j_call: TRBJ2-1; v_call: TRBV27; clone_size: few; cdr3_nt: TGTGCCAGCAGTTTATATCAGGGGGCTGGCAATGAGCAGTTCTTC; cdr3_aa: CASSLYQGAGNEQFF
d_call: .; j_call: TRBJ2-1; v_call: TRBV6-2/TRBV6-3; clone_size: .; cdr3_nt: TGTGCCAGCAGTTACTTTAGAGACTATGAGCAGTTCTTC; cdr3_aa: CASSYFRDYEQFF
d_call: TRBD1; j_call: TRBJ2-7; v_call: TRBV12-3/TRBV12-4; clone_size: few; cdr3_nt: TGTGCCAGCAGTTATTGGACAGGGATCTCCTACGAGCAGTACTTC; cdr3_aa: CASSYWTGISYEQYF
d_call: .; j_call: TRBJ1-5; v_call: TRBV19; clone_size: .; cdr3_nt: TGTGCCAGTAGTATCCGGCGGGAACAGGGAGGTCAGCCCCAGCATTTT; cdr3_aa: CASSIRREQGGQPQHF
d_call: .; j_call: TRBJ2-7; v_call: TRBV7-6; clone_size: .; cdr3_nt: TGTGCCAGCAGCTTGGGAGCTACGAAGCTCTACGAGCAGTACTTC; cdr3_aa: CASSLGATKLYEQYF
d_call: .; j_call: TRBJ2-3; v_call: TRBV7-2; clone_size: many; cdr3_nt: TGTGCCAGCAGCTATAGGGGGGAGGGAGGTATTAGCACAGATACGCAGTATTTT; cdr3_aa: CASSYRGEGGISTDTQYF
d_call: .; j_call: TRBJ2-2; v_call: TRBV27; clone_size: .; cdr3_nt: TGTGCCAGCGGAAAGACCGGGGAGCTGTTTTTT; cdr3_aa: CASGKTGELFF
d_call: .; j_call: TRBJ2-5; v_call: TRBV7-6; clone_size: many; cdr3_nt: TGTGCCAGCAGCCGGCCCAAAGGAGGGGGGCCCCAGACCCAGTACTTC; cdr3_aa: CASSRPKGGGPQTQYF
d_call: .; j_call: TRBJ2-2; v_call: TRBV6-6; clone_size: .; cdr3_nt: TGTGCCAGCAGTTACGCCCGGGGGAACACCGGGGAGCTGTTTTTT; cdr3_aa: CASSYARGNTGELFF
d_call: TRBD2; j_call: TRBJ2-7; v_call: TRBV5-4; clone_size: .; cdr3_nt: TGTGCCAGCACTTCTTTCGACGGTAGCGGGGGGGCGGCCTACGAGCAGTACTTC; cdr3_aa: CASTSFDGSGGAAYEQYF
d_call: TRBD1; j_call: TRBJ1-1; v_call: TRBV7-9; clone_size: many; cdr3_nt: TGTGCCAGCATCCCAGGGGGAACTGAAGCTTTCTTT; cdr3_aa: CASIPGGTEAFF
d_call: .; j_call: TRBJ2-5; v_call: TRBV27; clone_size: once; cdr3_nt: TGTGCCAGCAGACAGTTTATAACGCAAGAGACCCAGTACTTC; cdr3_aa: CASRQFITQETQYF
d_call: .; j_call: TRBJ1-1; v_call: TRBV19; clone_size: .; cdr3_nt: TGTGCCAGTAGTATCTCTCCCAGGGGCGCAGTTGAAGCTTTCTTT; cdr3_aa: CASSISPRGAVEAFF
d_call: TRBD1; j_call: TRBJ1-1; v_call: TRBV7-9; clone_size: few; cdr3_nt: TGTGCCAGCAGCCCTATGACAGGGGGGAACACTGAAGCTTTCTTT; cdr3_aa: CASSPMTGGNTEAFF
d_call: .; j_call: TRBJ1-4; v_call: TRBV2; clone_size: few; cdr3_nt: TGTGCCAGTTACAGCGCGAGAGAAAAACTGTTTTTT; cdr3_aa: CASYSAREKLFF